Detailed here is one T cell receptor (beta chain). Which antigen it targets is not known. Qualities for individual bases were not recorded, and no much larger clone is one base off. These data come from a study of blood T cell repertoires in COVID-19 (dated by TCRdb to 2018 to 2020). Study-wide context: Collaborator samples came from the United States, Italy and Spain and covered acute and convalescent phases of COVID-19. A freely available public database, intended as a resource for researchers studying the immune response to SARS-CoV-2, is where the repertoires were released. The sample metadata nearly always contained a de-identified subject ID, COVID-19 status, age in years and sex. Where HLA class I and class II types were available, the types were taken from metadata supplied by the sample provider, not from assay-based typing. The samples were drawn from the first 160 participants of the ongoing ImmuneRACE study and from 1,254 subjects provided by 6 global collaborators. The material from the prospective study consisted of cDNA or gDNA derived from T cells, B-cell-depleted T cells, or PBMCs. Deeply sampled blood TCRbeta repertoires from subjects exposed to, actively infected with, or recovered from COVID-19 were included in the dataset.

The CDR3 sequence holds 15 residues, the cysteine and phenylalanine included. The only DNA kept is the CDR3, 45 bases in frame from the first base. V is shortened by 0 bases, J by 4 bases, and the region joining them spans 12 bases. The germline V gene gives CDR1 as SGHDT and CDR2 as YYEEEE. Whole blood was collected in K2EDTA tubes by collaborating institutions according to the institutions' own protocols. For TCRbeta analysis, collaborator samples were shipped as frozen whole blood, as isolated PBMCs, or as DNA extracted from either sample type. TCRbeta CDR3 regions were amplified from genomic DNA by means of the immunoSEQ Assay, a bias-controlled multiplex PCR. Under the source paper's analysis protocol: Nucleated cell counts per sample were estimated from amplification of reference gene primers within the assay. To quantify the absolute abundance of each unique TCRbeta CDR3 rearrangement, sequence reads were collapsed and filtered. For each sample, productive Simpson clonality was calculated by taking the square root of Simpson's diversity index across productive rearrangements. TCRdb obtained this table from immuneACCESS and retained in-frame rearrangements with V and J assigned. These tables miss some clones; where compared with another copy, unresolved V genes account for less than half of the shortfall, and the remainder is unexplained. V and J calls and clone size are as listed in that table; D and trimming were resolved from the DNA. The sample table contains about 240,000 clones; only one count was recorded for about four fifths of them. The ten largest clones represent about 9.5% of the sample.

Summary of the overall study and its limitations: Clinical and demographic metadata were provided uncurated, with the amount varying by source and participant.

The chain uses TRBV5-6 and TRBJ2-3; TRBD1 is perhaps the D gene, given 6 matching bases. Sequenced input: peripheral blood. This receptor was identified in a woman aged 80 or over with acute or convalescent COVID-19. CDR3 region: CASSLVGQGPDTQYF. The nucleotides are TGTGCCAGCAGCTTGGTCGGGCAGGGGCCAGATACGCAGTATTTT.